Shown below are 15 T cell receptor beta chains from a single sample sequenced in a study of PD-L1 blockade in urothelial cancer. Repertoires were generated with immunoSEQ multiplex PCR, while TCRdb's copy carries only in-frame clones and drops some. The data contain fewer than 85,000 clones, about 83% of them singletons. Time point here: pretreatment peripheral blood. The source was PBMCs, collected around atezolizumab (anti-PD-L1) treatment. The receptors originated from a woman in her 70s with urothelial cancer.

V is TRBV4-2 and J is TRBJ1-6; maybe TRBD1 (6 bases). V was clipped by 4 bases and J by 7 bases, with 8 bases between them. The V gene's germline CDR1 is LGHNA and CDR2 YNFKEQ. The CDR3 runs to 13 residues. The DNA of the CDR3 is TGTGCCAGCAGCCCCGACAGGAATTCACCCCTCCACTTT. Protein sequence: CASSPDRNSPLHF.

The J gene is TRBJ1-2, the V gene TRBV4-3; tentatively, D is TRBD1 (5 bases). Germline CDR1 reads LGHNA; CDR2 reads YSLEER. This CDR3 region has 15 residues. V lost 1 base, J lost 2 bases, and 11 bases lay in between. DNA of the CDR3: TGCGCCAGCAGCCAAGTTGTGCAGGGCAACTATGGCTACACCTTC. This codes for CASSQVVQGNYGYTF.

J is TRBJ2-7 and V is TRBV29-1; 7 bases match TRBD2. Germline assignment: CDR1 SQVTM and CDR2 ANQGSEA. The length of the CDR3 is 11 residues. V was clipped by 4 bases and J by 5 bases; unmatched bases: 2. The CDR3 loop reads CSVGGSHEQYF. Here the CDR3 DNA reads TGCAGCGTTGGCGGGAGCCACGAGCAGTACTTC.

J is TRBJ1-6 and V is TRBV6-1; D is perhaps TRBD1 (5 bases). This CDR3 has 16 amino acids. Deletions cut 0 bases from V and 12 bases from J, with 18 bases between. CDR1 and CDR2 from the germline V gene are MNHNS and SASEGT. This CDR3 reads CASSEAPGHLIRPLHF. DNA of the CDR3: TGTGCCAGCAGTGAAGCTCCCGGACATTTGATTCGACCCCTCCACTTT.

The rearrangement uses TRBV11-1 and TRBJ2-5, with D maybe TRBD2 (6 bases). This CDR3 contains 17 residues. The ends were cut back, 2 bases at V and 5 bases at J, with 21 bases in the middle. The V gene's germline CDR1 is SGHAT and CDR2 FQDESV (reference sequence). CDR3 sequence: CASSLPEGGGVLETQYF. The CDR3 nucleotides are TGTGCCAGCAGCTTACCGGAGGGTGGAGGGGTTCTTGAGACCCAGTACTTC. Combining the CDR3 with reference TRBV11-1 and TRBJ2-5 gives the whole variable domain EAEVAQSPRYKITEKSQAVAFWCDPISGHATLYWYRQILGQGPELLVQFQDESVVDDSQLPKDRFSAERLKGVDSTLKIQPAELGDSAMYLCASSLPEGGGVLETQYFGPGTRLLVL.

The chain carries TRBV19 and TRBJ2-3, with a weak D call TRBD2 (5 bases). CDR1 is LNHDA, CDR2 SQIVND, per germline (reference sequence). Trimming shortened V by 3 bases and J by 4 bases, and 5 bases separated the two germline ends. The CDR3 length is 12 residues. The DNA for the CDR3 is TGTGCCAGTAGTATGGGAGCAGATACGCAGTATTTT. Its translation: CASSMGADTQYF.

The chain is built from TRBV7-6 and TRBJ2-7; possible D gene TRBD1, 5 bases. Germline lookup yields CDR1 SGHVS and CDR2 FNYEAQ. V was cut by 5 bases and J by 6 bases, with 17 bases left in between. The CDR3 covers 14 residues. The CDR3 here is CASSQIPTGAEQYF. In nucleotides, the CDR3 is TGTGCCAGCAGCCAAATACCAACAGGAGCCGAGCAGTACTTC.

This chain joins TRBV19 and TRBJ2-3; 7 nucleotides align to TRBD1. This CDR3 comprises 15 residues. The ends lost 1 base at V and 1 base at J; junction bases unmatched: 2. The germline gives CDR1 LNHDA, CDR2 SQIVND (reference sequence). The CDR3 region has the DNA TGTGCCAGTAGTATAGGCCAGGGGGGCACAGATACGCAGTATTTT. Translated, it gives CASSIGQGGTDTQYF. Combining the CDR3 with reference TRBV19 and TRBJ2-3 gives the whole variable domain DGGITQSPKYLFRKEGQNVTLSCEQNLNHDAMYWYRQDPGQGLRLIYYSQIVNDFQKGDIAEGYSVSREKKESFPLTVTSAQKNPTAFYLCASSIGQGGTDTQYFGPGTRLTVL.

The rearrangement joins TRBV7-8 to TRBJ1-5; D not certain. Between the trimmed V and J ends, which lost 1 base and 3 bases, there was a span of 7 bases. Germline V gene sequence: CDR1 SGHVS, CDR2 FQNEAQ. The CDR3 runs to 14 residues. CDR3 protein: CASSLGVTNQPQHF. The CDR3 DNA follows: TGTGCCAGCAGCTTAGGCGTCACCAATCAGCCCCAGCATTTT.

This chain joins TRBV2 and TRBJ1-2; TRBD1 matches at 7 bases. J was trimmed by 2 bases and V by 7 bases; bases with no gene match: 4. Looked up from germline, CDR1 is SNHLY and CDR2 is FYNNEI. The CDR3 length is 13 residues. CDR3 DNA sequence: TGTGCCAGCATTAGGGACAGCAACTATGGCTACACCTTC. It specifies CASIRDSNYGYTF.

J is TRBJ2-7 and V is TRBV7-9; D is perhaps TRBD1 (6 bases). The germline gives CDR1 SEHNR, CDR2 FQNEAQ (reference sequence). Trimming removed 5 bases at V and 2 bases at J, with 16 bases between. This CDR3 is 15 amino acids long. The CDR3 sequence is CASSPTGRGPYEQYF. The DNA for the CDR3 is TGTGCCAGCAGCCCCACAGGGAGAGGCCCCTACGAGCAGTACTTC.

The gene calls are TRBV6-1 and TRBJ2-2, with a possible D match to TRBD1 (6 bases). The CDR3 has 15 residues. Germline CDR1 is MNHNS and CDR2 is SASEGT. The V and J ends lost 8 bases and 2 bases respectively, with 15 bases between them. The DNA of the CDR3 is TGTGCCAGCTTTACAGGGCCTGTCAACACCGGGGAGCTGTTTTTT. Translated: CASFTGPVNTGELFF.

The rearrangement joins TRBV5-1 to TRBJ2-2; perhaps TRBD1 as D (6 bases). CDR3 length: 16 amino acids. Looked up from germline, CDR1 is SGHRS and CDR2 is YFSETQ. Between the trimmed V and J ends, which lost 3 bases and 0 bases, there was a span of 12 bases. CDR3: CASSWTVPANTGELFF. Here the CDR3 DNA reads TGCGCCAGCAGCTGGACAGTTCCCGCGAACACCGGGGAGCTGTTTTTT.

This chain connects TRBV11-2 to TRBJ2-5; a possible D gene is TRBD1 (6 bases). Trimming removed 5 bases at V and 7 bases at J, with 26 bases between. The length of the CDR3 is 17 residues. Germline V CDR1 and CDR2: SGHAT, FQNNGV. CDR3 nucleotide sequence: TGTGCCAGCAGCATAGCAGCTGGGACCATCCAAGGGGGGACCCAGTACTTC. It codes for CASSIAAGTIQGGTQYF.

This clone was recorded once. This chain links TRBV7-9 with TRBJ2-2; no clear D. The V gene's germline CDR1 is SEHNR and CDR2 FQNEAQ (reference sequence). V gave up 4 bases and J gave up 2 bases, with 2 bases separating them. CDR3 length: 12 amino acids. CDR3 sequence: CASSSNTGELFF. The CDR3 nucleotides read TGTGCCAGCAGCTCTAACACCGGGGAGCTGTTTTTT.